This passage covers 19 T cell receptor beta chains from one sample sequenced in a study of T cell repertoires in cytomegalovirus infection. In TCRdb, the reads were re-called with MiXCR into one record per CDR3 protein. This sample carries under 800,000 distinct CDR3 sequences, about 24% of them seen once, and the ten largest clones take under 8.5%. Sequencing input: CD8+ T cells from PBMCs. The receptor source for this set is a human donor in good health (CMV status not recorded). Some clones in this sample may be carry-over from other donors' samples.

This chain links TRBV28 with TRBJ2-5, with a tentative D call TRBD1 (5 bases). Germline-derived CDR1 and CDR2 are MDHEN and SYDVKM. Trimming took off 5 bases at V and 2 bases at J, with 12 bases between the two ends. The CDR3 contains 14 residues. The CDR3 nucleotides read TGTGCCAGCAGTCCTTCGTACAGGCAAGAGACCCAGTACTTC. Translation gives CASSPSYRQETQYF.

The chain joins TRBV24-1 to TRBJ2-3, with D possibly matching TRBD2 (5 bases). CDR1 is KGHDR and CDR2 is SFDVKD in the germline V gene. CDR3 length: 13 residues. Trimming shortened V by 4 bases and J by 5 bases, and 9 bases separated the two germline ends. The CDR3 sequence: CATSDRGRDTQYF. In DNA form, the CDR3 reads TGTGCCACCAGTGACCGAGGGAGAGATACGCAGTATTTT.

This clonotype has just a few counts. The chain employs TRBV2 and TRBJ1-6; D possibly corresponds to TRBD1 (5 bases). V shed 5 bases and J shed 3 bases, with 23 bases lying between them. Germline assignment: CDR1 SNHLY and CDR2 FYNNEI. The CDR3 extends over 19 amino acids. CDR3 in DNA: TGTGCCAGCAGTCCGCGGGGACGGGGAACGGAGGGCTATAATTCACCCCTCCACTTT. It is translated as CASSPRGRGTEGYNSPLHF.

This chain joins TRBV11-1 and TRBJ1-1; D is uncertain. The CDR3 sequence is 13 residues long. Germline lookup yields CDR1 SGHAT and CDR2 FQDESV (reference sequence). Trimming removed 3 bases at V and 5 bases at J, with 10 bases between. DNA for the CDR3: TGTGCCAGCAGCTTCGAAAAGGGAACTGAAGCTTTCTTT. This encodes CASSFEKGTEAFF.

The chain recombines TRBV28 with TRBJ2-2, with D uncertain. CDR3 size: 16 residues. The V gene's germline CDR1 is MDHEN and CDR2 SYDVKM. V was clipped by 4 bases and J by 3 bases, with 15 bases between them. The CDR3 protein is CASSWSTLAYTGELFF. The CDR3 bases are TGTGCCAGCAGTTGGTCAACCTTAGCCTACACCGGGGAGCTGTTTTTT.

This clonotype was counted at least ten times. The chain joins TRBV2 to TRBJ2-7; TRBD2 aligns across 9 bases. The CDR3 runs to 14 residues. CDR1 is SNHLY, CDR2 FYNNEI, per germline. Trimming removed 4 bases from V and 3 bases from J; junction bases left unmatched: 4. CDR3 sequence reads: CASSASSGGYEQYF. The DNA for the CDR3 is TGTGCCAGCAGTGCGAGTAGCGGGGGCTACGAGCAGTACTTC.

In regard to this clonotype: The junction does not match germline at one end; this may be a read error. This chain uses TRBV10-2 with TRBJ1-1, with 7 nucleotides matching TRBD1. Per germline, CDR1 WSHSY and CDR2 SAAADI. The CDR3 has 13 residues. The CDR3 DNA sequence: TGTGCCACTCTACAGGGGATGAACACTGAAGCTTTCTTT. It is translated as CATLQGMNTEAFF.

This clonotype has only a few counts. The chain recombines TRBV19 with TRBJ1-2, with 8 bases fitting TRBD1. Trimming at V came to 6 bases and at J to 1 base, leaving 7 bases not matched to a gene. The CDR3 covers 15 residues. Per germline, CDR1 LNHDA and CDR2 SQIVND (reference sequence). The CDR3 nucleotides read TGTGCCAGTAGGGGCCGACAGGGGAATAACTATGGCTACACCTTC. It yields the protein CASRGRQGNNYGYTF.

This rearrangement joins TRBV20-1 to TRBJ2-5; D uncertain. The germline V and J ends were trimmed by 1 base and 1 base, with 10 bases remaining between them. This CDR3 has 14 residues. Germline V gene sequence: CDR1 DFQATT, CDR2 SNEGSKA (reference sequence). CDR3 in amino acids: CSARVFRTQETQYF. CDR3 nucleotides: TGCAGTGCTAGAGTCTTCAGAACCCAAGAGACCCAGTACTTC.

In its sample, this clonotype was seen many times. This chain joins TRBV6-5 and TRBJ2-7; a possible D gene is TRBD1 (5 bases). CDR3 length equals 13 residues. With 2 bases removed from V and 1 base from J, the gap between germline ends came to 6 bases. The germline CDR1 and CDR2 sequences are MNHEY and SVGAGI. CDR3 amino acids: CASSYRGSYEQYF. The CDR3 DNA is TGTGCCAGCAGTTACAGGGGATCCTACGAGCAGTACTTC.

The V gene is TRBV5-6, the J gene TRBJ2-4; possible D gene TRBD2, 6 bases. Germline-derived CDR1 and CDR2 are SGHDT and YYEEEE. The CDR3 length is 14 residues. V was cut by 7 bases and J by 3 bases, with 14 bases left in between. CDR3 DNA sequence: TGTGCCAGCTCGTCCGGGGAGGTCAAAAACATTCAGTACTTC. Protein: CASSSGEVKNIQYF.

This clonotype was recorded many times. This chain joins TRBV7-2 and TRBJ1-2; the match to TRBD1 covers 7 bases. J gave up 4 bases and V 1 base, and 9 bases lay outside the gene matches. Germline-derived CDR1 and CDR2 are SGHTA and FQGNSA. The CDR3 runs to 16 residues. The CDR3 sequence: CASSLEGTVLGYGYTF. CDR3 nucleotides: TGTGCCAGCAGCTTAGAGGGGACAGTCTTGGGCTATGGCTACACCTTC.

This clonotype showed up many times. This chain links TRBV28 with TRBJ2-3; D may be TRBD2 (6 bases). V was clipped by 5 bases and J by 2 bases, with 11 bases between them. There are 14 residues in the CDR3. CDR1 and CDR2 from the germline V gene are MDHEN and SYDVKM. In nucleotides, the CDR3 is TGTGCCAGCAGTCCGGGGGACTCCACAGATACGCAGTATTTT. Amino acid sequence: CASSPGDSTDTQYF.

The rearrangement links TRBV20-1 to TRBJ2-1; unclear D gene. Trimming took off 0 bases at V and 6 bases at J, with 12 bases between the two ends. This CDR3 is 14 amino acids long. Germline CDR1 reads DFQATT; CDR2 reads SNEGSKA (reference sequence). Here the CDR3 DNA reads TGCAGTGCTAGAGATTCCGAGGTTTCCAATGAGCAGTTCTTC. The encoded protein is CSARDSEVSNEQFF.

This clonotype was counted ten times or more. The V gene is TRBV11-2, the J gene TRBJ2-7; a weak D match, TRBD1 (5 bases). This CDR3 has 15 residues. Trimming left V 2 bases short and J 3 bases short, with 14 bases between. Germline-derived CDR1 and CDR2 are SGHAT and FQNNGV. CDR3 region: CASSLPTEAFYEQYF. The DNA for the CDR3 is TGTGCCAGCAGCTTACCGACAGAGGCCTTCTACGAGCAGTACTTC.

This clonotype was found many times. V gene TRBV6-6 combines with J gene TRBJ1-3; TRBD1 is a possible D gene (5 bases). The V gene lost 0 bases and the J gene lost 1 base, with 16 bases spanning the gap. The CDR3 totals 18 residues. CDR1 and CDR2 from the germline V gene are MNHNY and SVGAGI (reference sequence). CDR3 loop: CASSYSYVGRGSGNTIYF. CDR3 nucleotide sequence: TGTGCCAGCAGTTACTCCTATGTGGGACGGGGGTCTGGAAACACCATATATTTT.

The genes are TRBV4-1 and TRBJ2-1, with TRBD2 matching over 12 bases. CDR3 length: 18 amino acids. CDR1 MGHRA and CDR2 YSYEKL come from the germline V gene. After removal of 0 bases from V and 9 bases from J, the junction contained 12 bases not matched to a gene. The CDR3 spells CASSQEGMTSGGIGEQFF. In nucleotides, the CDR3 is TGCGCCAGCAGCCAAGAAGGAATGACTAGCGGGGGAATTGGTGAGCAGTTCTTC.

This clonotype was recorded many times. The chain uses TRBV7-6 and TRBJ1-2; D might be TRBD1 (5 bases). Germline CDR1 is SGHVS and CDR2 is FNYEAQ. The CDR3 runs to 14 residues. V shed 1 base and J shed 4 bases, with 10 bases lying between them. The CDR3 loop is CASSLELGAYGYTF. The DNA of the CDR3 is TGTGCCAGCAGCTTAGAGTTAGGGGCCTATGGCTACACCTTC.

This clonotype was recorded at least ten times. A junction end diverges from the germline sequence, so it may reflect a read error. This chain links TRBV7-6 with TRBJ2-3; D call uncertain. Germline V CDR1 and CDR2: SGHVS, FNYEAQ. This CDR3 spans 14 amino acids. The CDR3 nucleotides are TGTGCCAGCAGCCCCCTTCCCGGCACCGATACGCAGTATTTT. Its protein is CASSPLPGTDTQYF.